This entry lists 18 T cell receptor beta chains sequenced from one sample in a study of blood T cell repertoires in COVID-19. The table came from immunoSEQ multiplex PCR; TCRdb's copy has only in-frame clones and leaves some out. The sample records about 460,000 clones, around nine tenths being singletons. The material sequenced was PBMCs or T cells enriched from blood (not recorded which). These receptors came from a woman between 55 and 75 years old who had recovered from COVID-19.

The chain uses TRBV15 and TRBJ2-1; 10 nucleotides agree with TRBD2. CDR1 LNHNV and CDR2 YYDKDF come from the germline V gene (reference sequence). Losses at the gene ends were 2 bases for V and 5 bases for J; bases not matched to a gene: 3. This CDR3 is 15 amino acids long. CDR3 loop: CATSRTGTSDNEQFF. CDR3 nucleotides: TGTGCCACCAGCAGAACCGGGACTAGCGACAATGAGCAGTTCTTC.

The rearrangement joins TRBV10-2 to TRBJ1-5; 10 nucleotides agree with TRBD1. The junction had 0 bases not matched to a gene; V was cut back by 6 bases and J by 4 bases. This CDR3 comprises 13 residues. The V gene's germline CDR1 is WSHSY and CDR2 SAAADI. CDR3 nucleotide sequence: TGCGCCAGCAGGGACAGGGGGAATCAGCCCCAGCATTTT. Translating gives CASRDRGNQPQHF.

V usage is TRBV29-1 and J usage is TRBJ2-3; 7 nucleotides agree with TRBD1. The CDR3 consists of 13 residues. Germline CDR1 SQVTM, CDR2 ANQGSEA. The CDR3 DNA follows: TGCAGTCTCAAGGACAGGTCCACAGATACGCAGTATTTT. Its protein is CSLKDRSTDTQYF.

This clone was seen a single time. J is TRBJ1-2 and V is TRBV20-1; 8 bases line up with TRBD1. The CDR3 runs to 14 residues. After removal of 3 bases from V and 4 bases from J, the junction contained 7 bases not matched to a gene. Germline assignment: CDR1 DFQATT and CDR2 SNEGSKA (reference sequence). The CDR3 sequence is CSASHTGGGYGYTF. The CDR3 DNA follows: TGCAGTGCTAGTCACACAGGGGGAGGCTATGGCTACACCTTC.

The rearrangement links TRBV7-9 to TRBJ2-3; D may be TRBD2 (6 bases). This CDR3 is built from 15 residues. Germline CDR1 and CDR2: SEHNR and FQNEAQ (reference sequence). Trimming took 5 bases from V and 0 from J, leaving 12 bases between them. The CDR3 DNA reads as TGTGCCAGCAGCCCCCGGGCGGGGAGCACAGATACGCAGTATTTT. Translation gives CASSPRAGSTDTQYF.

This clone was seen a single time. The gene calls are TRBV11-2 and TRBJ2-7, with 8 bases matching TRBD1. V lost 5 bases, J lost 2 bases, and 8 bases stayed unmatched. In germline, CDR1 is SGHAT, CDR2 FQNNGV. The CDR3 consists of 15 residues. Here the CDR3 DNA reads TGTGCCAGCAGCATCCAGGGGGCGGGAACCTACGAGCAGTACTTC. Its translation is CASSIQGAGTYEQYF.

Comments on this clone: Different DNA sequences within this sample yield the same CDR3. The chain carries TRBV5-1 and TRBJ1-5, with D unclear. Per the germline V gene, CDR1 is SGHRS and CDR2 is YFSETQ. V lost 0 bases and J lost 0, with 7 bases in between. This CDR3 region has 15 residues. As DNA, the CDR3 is TGCGCCAGCAGCTTGGAAGGAGGTAGCAATCAGCCCCAGCATTTT. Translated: CASSLEGGSNQPQHF.

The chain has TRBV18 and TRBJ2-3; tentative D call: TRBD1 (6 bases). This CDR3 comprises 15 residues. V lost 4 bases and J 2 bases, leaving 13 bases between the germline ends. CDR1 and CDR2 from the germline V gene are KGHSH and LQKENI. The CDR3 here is CASSHSRGSTDTQYF. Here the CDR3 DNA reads TGTGCCAGCTCACACTCCAGGGGCTCCACAGATACGCAGTATTTT.

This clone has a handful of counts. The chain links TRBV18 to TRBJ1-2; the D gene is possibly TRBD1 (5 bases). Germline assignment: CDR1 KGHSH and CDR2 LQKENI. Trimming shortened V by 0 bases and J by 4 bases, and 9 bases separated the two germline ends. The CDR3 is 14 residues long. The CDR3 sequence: CASSPPTDVYGYTF. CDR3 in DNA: TGTGCCAGCTCACCACCGACAGACGTCTATGGCTACACCTTC.

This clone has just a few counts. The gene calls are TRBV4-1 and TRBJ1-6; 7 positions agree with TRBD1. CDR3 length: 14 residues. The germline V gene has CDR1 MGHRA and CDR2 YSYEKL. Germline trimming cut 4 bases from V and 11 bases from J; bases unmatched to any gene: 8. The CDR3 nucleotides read TGCGCCAGCAGCCTCGACAGGGAAACGACACCCCTCCACTTT. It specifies CASSLDRETTPLHF.

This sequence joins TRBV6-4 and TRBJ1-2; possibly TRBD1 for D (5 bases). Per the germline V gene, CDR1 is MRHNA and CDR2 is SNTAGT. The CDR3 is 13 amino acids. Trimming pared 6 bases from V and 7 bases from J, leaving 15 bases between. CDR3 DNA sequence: TGTGCCAGCAGATATTCAGGGATGGGTGGCTACACCTTC. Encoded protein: CASRYSGMGGYTF.

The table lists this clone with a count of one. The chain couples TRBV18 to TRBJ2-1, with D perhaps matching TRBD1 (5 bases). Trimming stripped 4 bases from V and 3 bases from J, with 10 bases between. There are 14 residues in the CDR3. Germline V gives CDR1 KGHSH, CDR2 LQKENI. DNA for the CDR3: TGTGCCAGCTCACTGACCGACAGCTACAATGAGCAGTTCTTC. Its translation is CASSLTDSYNEQFF.

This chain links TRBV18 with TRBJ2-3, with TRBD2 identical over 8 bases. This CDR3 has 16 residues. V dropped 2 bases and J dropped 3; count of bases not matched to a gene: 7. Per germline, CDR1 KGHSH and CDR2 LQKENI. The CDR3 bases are TGTGCCAGCTCACCAAGGCAGCGGGGGCTGACAGATACGCAGTATTTT. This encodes CASSPRQRGLTDTQYF.

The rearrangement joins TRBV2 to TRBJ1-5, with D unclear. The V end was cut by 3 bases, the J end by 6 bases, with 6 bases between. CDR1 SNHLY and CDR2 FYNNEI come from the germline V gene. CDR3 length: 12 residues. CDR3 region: CASSDIRQPQHF. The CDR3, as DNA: TGTGCCAGCAGTGATATTCGTCAGCCCCAGCATTTT.

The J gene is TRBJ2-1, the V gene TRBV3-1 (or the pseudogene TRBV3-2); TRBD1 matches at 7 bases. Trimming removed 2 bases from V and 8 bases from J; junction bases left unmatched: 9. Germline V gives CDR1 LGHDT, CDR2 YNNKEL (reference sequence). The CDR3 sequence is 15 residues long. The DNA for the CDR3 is TGTGCCAGCAGCCAAAGAGGGGGCCTTAATGATGAGCAGTTCTTC. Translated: CASSQRGGLNDEQFF.

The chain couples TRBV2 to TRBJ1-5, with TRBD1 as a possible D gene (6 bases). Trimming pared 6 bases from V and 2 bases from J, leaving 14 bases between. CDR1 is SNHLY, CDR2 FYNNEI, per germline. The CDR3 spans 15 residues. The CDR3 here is CASSEQGGGNQPQHF. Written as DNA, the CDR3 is TGTGCCAGCAGCGAACAGGGTGGGGGCAATCAGCCCCAGCATTTT.

This chain's CDR3 is CASGSTDRADTEAFF. The CDR3 coding sequence is TGTGCTAGTGGTTCGACGGACAGGGCTGACACTGAAGCTTTCTTT. The rearrangement links TRBV12-5 to TRBJ1-1; 8 bases agree with TRBD1. The CDR3 covers 15 residues. Per germline, CDR1 LGHNT and CDR2 FRNRAP. J lost 3 bases, V lost 4 bases, and 7 bases had no gene match.

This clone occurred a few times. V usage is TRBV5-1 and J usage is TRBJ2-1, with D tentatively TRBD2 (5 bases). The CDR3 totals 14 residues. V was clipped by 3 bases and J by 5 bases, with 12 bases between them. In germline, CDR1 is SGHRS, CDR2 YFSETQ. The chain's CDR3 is CASSSPRADNEQFF. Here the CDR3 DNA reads TGCGCCAGCAGCTCCCCGAGGGCAGACAATGAGCAGTTCTTC.